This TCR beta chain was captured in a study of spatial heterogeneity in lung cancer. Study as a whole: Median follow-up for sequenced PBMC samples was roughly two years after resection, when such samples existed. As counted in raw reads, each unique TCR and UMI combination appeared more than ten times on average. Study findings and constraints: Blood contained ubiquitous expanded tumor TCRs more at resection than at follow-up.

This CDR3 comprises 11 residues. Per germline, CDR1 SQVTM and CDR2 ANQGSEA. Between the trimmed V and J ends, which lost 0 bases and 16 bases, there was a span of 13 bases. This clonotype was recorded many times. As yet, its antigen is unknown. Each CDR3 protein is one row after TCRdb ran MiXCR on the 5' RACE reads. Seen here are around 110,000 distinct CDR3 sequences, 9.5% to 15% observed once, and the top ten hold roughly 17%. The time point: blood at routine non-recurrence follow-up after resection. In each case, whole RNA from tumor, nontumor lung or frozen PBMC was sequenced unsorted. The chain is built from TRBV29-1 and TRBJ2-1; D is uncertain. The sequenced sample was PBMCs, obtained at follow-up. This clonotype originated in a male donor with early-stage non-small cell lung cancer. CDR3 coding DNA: TGCAGCGTTGAAGATCATATAGGGCCATTCTTC. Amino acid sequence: CSVEDHIGPFF.